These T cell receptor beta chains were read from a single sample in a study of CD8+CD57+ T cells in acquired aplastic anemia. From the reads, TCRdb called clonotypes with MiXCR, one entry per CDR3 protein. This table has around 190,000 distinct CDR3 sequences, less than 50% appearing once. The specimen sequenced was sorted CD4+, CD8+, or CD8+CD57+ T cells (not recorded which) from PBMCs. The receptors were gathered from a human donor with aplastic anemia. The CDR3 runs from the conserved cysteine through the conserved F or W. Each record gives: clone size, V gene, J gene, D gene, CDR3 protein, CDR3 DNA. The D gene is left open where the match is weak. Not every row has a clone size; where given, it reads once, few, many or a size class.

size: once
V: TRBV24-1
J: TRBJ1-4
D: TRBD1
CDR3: CATSRQGTEKLFF
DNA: TGTGCCACCAGTCGACAGGGGACTGAAAAACTGTTTTTT

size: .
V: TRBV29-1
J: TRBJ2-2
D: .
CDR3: CSVPGQNTGELFF
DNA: TGCAGCGTGCCGGGACAAAACACCGGGGAGCTGTTTTTT

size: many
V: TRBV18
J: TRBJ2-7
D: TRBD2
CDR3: CASSAGLAEAYEQYF
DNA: TGTGCCAGCTCAGCCGGACTAGCGGAGGCCTACGAGCAGTACTTC

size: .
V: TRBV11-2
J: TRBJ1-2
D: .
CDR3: CASSPDPGTNLVGYTF
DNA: TGTGCCAGCAGCCCAGACCCTGGGACAAATCTGGTCGGCTACACCTTC

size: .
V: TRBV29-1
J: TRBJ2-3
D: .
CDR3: CSAGRGDTQYF
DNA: TGCAGCGCCGGAAGGGGGGATACGCAGTATTTT

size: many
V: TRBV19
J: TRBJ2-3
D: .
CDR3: CASSISREGNTQYF
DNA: TGTGCCAGTAGTATAAGTCGGGAAGGGAATACGCAGTATTTT

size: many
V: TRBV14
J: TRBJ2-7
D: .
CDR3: CASSQAGWRPDYGEQYF
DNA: TGTGCCAGCAGCCAAGCTGGGTGGAGGCCCGACTATGGCGAGCAGTACTTC

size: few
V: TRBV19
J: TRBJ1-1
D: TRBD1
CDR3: CATIKQGASTEAFF
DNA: TGTGCCACGATCAAACAGGGGGCGAGCACTGAAGCTTTCTTT

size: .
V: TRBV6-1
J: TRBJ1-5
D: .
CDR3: CASVFGGQPQHF
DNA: TGTGCCAGCGTGTTTGGGGGTCAGCCCCAGCATTTT

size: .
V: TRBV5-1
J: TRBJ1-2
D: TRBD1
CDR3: CASRSGQELYGYTF
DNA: TGCGCCAGCCGGTCGGGACAGGAGCTTTATGGCTACACCTTC

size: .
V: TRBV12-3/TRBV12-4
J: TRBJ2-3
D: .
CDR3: CASSLNLRRTDTQYF
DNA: TGTGCCAGCAGTTTAAACTTGAGGAGGACAGATACGCAGTATTTT

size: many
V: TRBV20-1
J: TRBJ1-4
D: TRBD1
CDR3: CSAYGQGEKLFF
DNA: TGCAGTGCCTACGGACAGGGAGAAAAACTGTTTTTT

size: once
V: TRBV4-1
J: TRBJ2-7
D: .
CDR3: CASSQSSGGRNSYEQYF
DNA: TGCGCCAGCAGCCAGTCCTCGGGCGGGCGAAACTCCTACGAGCAGTACTTC

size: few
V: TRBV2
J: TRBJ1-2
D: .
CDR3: CASGRGSHGYTF
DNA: TGTGCCAGCGGACGGGGGTCACATGGCTACACCTTC

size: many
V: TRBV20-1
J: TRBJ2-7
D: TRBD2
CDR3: CSARSIGGSSYEQYF
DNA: TGCAGTGCTAGAAGCATCGGGGGGAGCTCCTACGAGCAGTACTTC

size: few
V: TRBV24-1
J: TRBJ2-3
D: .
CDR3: CATSLSGAGEQYF
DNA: TGTGCCACCAGCTTGTCGGGGGCGGGAGAGCAGTATTTT

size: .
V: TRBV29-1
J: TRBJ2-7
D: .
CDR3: CSVEDGGEPYEQYF
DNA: TGCAGCGTTGAAGATGGCGGGGAACCCTACGAGCAGTACTTC

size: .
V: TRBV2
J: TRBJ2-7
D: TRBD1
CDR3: CASRRDRSSYEQYF
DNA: TGTGCCAGCAGGCGGGACAGGTCCTCCTACGAGCAGTACTTC

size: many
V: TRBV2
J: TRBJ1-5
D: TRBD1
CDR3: CASTRTGVSNQPQHF
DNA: TGTGCCAGCACCCGAACAGGGGTGAGCAATCAGCCCCAGCATTTT

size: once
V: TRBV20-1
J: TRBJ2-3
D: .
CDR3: CSALGQRTDTQYF
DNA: TGCAGTGCCCTCGGACAGCGCACAGATACGCAGTATTTT

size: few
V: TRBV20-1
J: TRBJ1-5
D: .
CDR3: CSARGGEAQPQHF
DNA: TGCAGTGCCCGCGGGGGGGAAGCTCAGCCCCAGCATTTT

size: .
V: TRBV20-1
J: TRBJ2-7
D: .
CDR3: CSAERDISYEQYF
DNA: TGCAGTGCCGAGAGGGACATCTCCTACGAGCAGTACTTC

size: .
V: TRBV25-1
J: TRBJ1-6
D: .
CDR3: CASSNSHYSPLHF
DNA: TGTGCCAGCAGCAACTCACACTATTCACCCCTCCACTTT

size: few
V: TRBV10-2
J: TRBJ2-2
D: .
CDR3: CASSETGRNTGELFF
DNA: TGCGCCAGCAGTGAGACCGGACGGAACACCGGGGAGCTGTTTTTT

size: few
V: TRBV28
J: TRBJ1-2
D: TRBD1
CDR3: CASSTPGTGGFGYTF
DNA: TGTGCCAGCAGCACCCCCGGGACAGGGGGCTTTGGCTACACCTTC

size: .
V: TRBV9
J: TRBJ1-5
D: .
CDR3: CASSADGGGPQHF
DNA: TGTGCCAGCAGCGCAGATGGGGGAGGGCCCCAGCATTTT

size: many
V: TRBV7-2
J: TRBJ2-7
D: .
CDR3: CASSLEGVGEQYF
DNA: TGTGCCAGCAGCTTAGAGGGGGTCGGCGAGCAGTACTTC

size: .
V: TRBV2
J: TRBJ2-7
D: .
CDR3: CASSGEGAEQYF
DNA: TGTGCCAGCAGTGGGGAAGGGGCCGAGCAGTACTTC

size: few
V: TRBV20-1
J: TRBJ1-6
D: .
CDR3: CSARAGRSPLHF
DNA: TGCAGTGCTAGAGCAGGGCGTTCACCCCTCCACTTT